The source of this T cell receptor beta chain is a study of vaccination effects on CD4 cells after COVID-19. Culture lasted roughly 9 days before CD4+ T cell isolation. Participants got two doses of BNT162b2 or mRNA-1273 vaccine. Produced via immunoSEQ multiplex PCR; TCRdb's table is partial and in-frame only. The table has approximately 9,800 clones, around four fifths seen once. Regarding this clone: Its antigen is unidentified.

The sample was CD4+ T cells from PBMCs cultured without peptide, taken after COVID-19 vaccination. The receptor comes from a human donor who received a COVID-19 vaccine.

CDR3 coding DNA: TGTGCCAGCAGCCAAGAGGGGACAGCGAACACTGAAGCTTTCTTT. The encoded protein is CASSQEGTANTEAFF. The chain combines TRBV4-2 with TRBJ1-1, with 7 bases lining up with TRBD1. The CDR3 is 15 residues long. CDR1 is LGHNA, CDR2 YNFKEQ, per germline. Unmatched junction bases numbered 2, after V lost 0 bases and J lost 1 base.